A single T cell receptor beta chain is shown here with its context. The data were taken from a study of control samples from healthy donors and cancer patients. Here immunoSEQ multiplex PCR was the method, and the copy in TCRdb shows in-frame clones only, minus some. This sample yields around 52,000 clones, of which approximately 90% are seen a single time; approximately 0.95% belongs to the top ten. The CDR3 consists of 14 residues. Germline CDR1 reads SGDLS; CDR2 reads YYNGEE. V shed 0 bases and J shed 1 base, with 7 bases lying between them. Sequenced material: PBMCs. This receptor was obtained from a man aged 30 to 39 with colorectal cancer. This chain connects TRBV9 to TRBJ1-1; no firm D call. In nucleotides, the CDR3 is TGTGCCAGCAGCGTAGGTGGGCAGAACACTGAAGCTTTCTTT. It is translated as CASSVGGQNTEAFF.